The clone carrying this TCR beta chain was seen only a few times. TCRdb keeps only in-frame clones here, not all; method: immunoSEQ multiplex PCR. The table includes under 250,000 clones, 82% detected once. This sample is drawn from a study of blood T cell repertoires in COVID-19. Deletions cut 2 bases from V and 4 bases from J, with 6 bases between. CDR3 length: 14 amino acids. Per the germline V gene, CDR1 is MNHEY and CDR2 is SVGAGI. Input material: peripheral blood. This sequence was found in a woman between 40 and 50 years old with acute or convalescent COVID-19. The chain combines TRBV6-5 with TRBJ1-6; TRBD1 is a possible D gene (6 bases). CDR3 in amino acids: CASSYRGYNSPLHF. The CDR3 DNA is TGTGCCAGCAGTTACAGGGGGTATAATTCACCCCTCCACTTT.